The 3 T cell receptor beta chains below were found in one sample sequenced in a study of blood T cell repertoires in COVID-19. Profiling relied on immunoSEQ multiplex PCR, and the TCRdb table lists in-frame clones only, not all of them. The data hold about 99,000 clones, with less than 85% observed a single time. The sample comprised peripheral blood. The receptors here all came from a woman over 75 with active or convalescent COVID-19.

As DNA, the CDR3 is TGTGCCAGCAGTTCAGGGTCTTTACATAGCTCCTACGAGCAGTACTTC. This gives the protein CASSSGSLHSSYEQYF. The chain joins TRBV7-9 to TRBJ2-7; possibly TRBD1 for D (5 bases). The V gene's germline CDR1 is SEHNR and CDR2 FQNEAQ (reference sequence). CDR3 length: 16 amino acids. V gave up 6 bases and J gave up 0 bases, with 18 bases separating them.

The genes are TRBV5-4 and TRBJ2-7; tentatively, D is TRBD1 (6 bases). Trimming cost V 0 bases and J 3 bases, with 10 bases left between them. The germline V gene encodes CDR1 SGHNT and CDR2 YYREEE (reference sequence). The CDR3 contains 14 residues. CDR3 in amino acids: CASSLGGQNYEQYF. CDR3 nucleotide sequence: TGTGCCAGCAGCTTGGGAGGACAGAACTACGAGCAGTACTTC.

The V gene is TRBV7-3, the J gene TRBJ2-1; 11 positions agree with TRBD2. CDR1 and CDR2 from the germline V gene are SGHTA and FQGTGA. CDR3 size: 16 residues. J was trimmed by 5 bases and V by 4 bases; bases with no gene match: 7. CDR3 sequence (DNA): TGTGCCAGCAGCTCGATAGGGACTAGCGGACACAATGAGCAGTTCTTC. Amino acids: CASSSIGTSGHNEQFF.